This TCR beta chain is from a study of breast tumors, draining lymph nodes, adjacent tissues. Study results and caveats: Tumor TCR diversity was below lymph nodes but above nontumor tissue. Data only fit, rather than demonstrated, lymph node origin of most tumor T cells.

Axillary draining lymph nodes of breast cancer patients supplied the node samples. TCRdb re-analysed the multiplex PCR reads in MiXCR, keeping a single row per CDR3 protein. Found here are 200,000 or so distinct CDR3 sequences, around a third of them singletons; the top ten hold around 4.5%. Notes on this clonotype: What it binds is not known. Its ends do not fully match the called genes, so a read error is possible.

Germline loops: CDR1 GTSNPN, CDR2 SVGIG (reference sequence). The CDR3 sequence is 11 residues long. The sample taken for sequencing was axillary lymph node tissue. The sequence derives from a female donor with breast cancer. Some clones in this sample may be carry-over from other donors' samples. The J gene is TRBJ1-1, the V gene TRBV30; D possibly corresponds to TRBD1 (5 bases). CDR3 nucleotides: TGTGCCTGGAGTGTGGACACTGAAGTTTTCTTT. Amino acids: CAWSVDTEVFF. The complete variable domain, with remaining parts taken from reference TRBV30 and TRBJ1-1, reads SQTIHQWPATLVQPVGSPLSLECTVEGTSNPNLYWYRQAAGRGLQLLFYSVGIGQISSEVPQNLSASRPQDRQFILSSKKLLLSDSGFYLCAWSVDTEVFFGQGTRLTVV.